These T cell receptor beta chains were read from a single sample in a study of CD8+CD57+ T cells in acquired aplastic anemia. TCRdb reprocessed the reads via MiXCR and lists one record per CDR3 protein. The sample has around 180,000 distinct CDR3 sequences, about 64% seen once. The sequenced material came from sorted CD4+, CD8+, or CD8+CD57+ T cells (not recorded which) from PBMCs. These receptors originate from a human donor with severe aplastic anemia or a healthy control (not recorded which). CDR3s leave out the opening cysteine and the closing phenylalanine or tryptophan. The D gene is left open where the match is weak. Where a row states a size, it is once, few, many or the class of an expanded clone; other rows omit it.

V gene: TRBV3-1
D gene: -
CDR3 length: 13
clone size: many
CDR3 protein: ASSPVGGVIYEQY

V gene: TRBV3-1
D gene: -
CDR3 length: 12
clone size: many
CDR3 protein: ASSPRDATYEQY

V gene: TRBV7-2
D gene: TRBD1
CDR3 length: 13
clone size: -
CDR3 protein: ASSARDSSNTEAF

V gene: TRBV12-3/TRBV12-4
D gene: TRBD2
CDR3 length: 11
clone size: -
CDR3 protein: ASSSMPGGEQY

V gene: TRBV7-9
D gene: -
CDR3 length: 11
clone size: -
CDR3 protein: ASSKLAQEAQY

V gene: TRBV6-6
D gene: -
CDR3 length: 11
clone size: many
CDR3 protein: ASGQGDYNEQF

V gene: TRBV7-8
D gene: -
CDR3 length: 13
clone size: -
CDR3 protein: ASSLPVSGANVLT

V gene: TRBV20-1
D gene: -
CDR3 length: 13
clone size: once
CDR3 protein: SARVADPYSYEQY

V gene: TRBV10-3
D gene: TRBD1
CDR3 length: 12
clone size: -
CDR3 protein: AISAKGAGYEQY

V gene: TRBV6-5
D gene: -
CDR3 length: 9
clone size: -
CDR3 protein: ASSTGYEQY

V gene: TRBV19
D gene: TRBD2
CDR3 length: 13
clone size: -
CDR3 protein: ASSGLAGVSDEQY

V gene: TRBV19
D gene: TRBD1
CDR3 length: 13
clone size: -
CDR3 protein: ASSTTGTVSYEQY